Listed here are 23 T cell receptor beta chains from one sample, sequenced in a study of OX40 agonist ivuxolimab in advanced cancers. This table comes from immunoSEQ multiplex PCR, and its TCRdb copy is limited to in-frame clones, with some not included. The data show over 65,000 clones, around 86% seen once. The sample in question was CD4+ or CD8+ T cells sorted from blood, obtained in a trial of the OX40 agonist ivuxolimab. These receptors all come from an adult with an advanced solid tumor such as melanoma, head and neck, liver or kidney cancer.

This clone was counted once. The chain combines TRBV5-1 with TRBJ2-2; D gene ambiguous. V was clipped by 0 bases and J by 5 bases, with 8 bases between them. The CDR3 covers 14 residues. CDR1 is SGHRS, CDR2 YFSETQ, per germline. In DNA form, the CDR3 reads TGCGCCAGCAGCTTGGCCTTAGGAACCGGGGAGCTGTTTTTT. This translates into CASSLALGTGELFF. Together with reference TRBV5-1 and TRBJ2-2, the CDR3 gives the full variable domain: KAGVTQTPRYLIKTRGQQVTLSCSPISGHRSVSWYQQTPGQGLQFLFEYFSETQRNKGNFPGRFSGRQFSNSRSEMNVSTLELGDSALYLCASSLALGTGELFFGEGSRLTVL.

This clone occurred once. J is TRBJ2-5 and V is TRBV2, with D hard to call. From germline, CDR1 is SNHLY and CDR2 FYNNEI. V lost 4 bases to trimming and J lost 5 bases, with 11 bases between them. CDR3 size: 13 residues. The CDR3 protein is CASSVLSGETQYF. The DNA of the CDR3 is TGTGCCAGCAGTGTTTTGTCTGGGGAGACCCAGTACTTC.

V and J are TRBV6-4 and TRBJ2-3, with a weak D call TRBD1 (5 bases). Germline values: CDR1 MRHNA, CDR2 SNTAGT. Trimming removed 0 bases at V and 0 bases at J, with 7 bases between. CDR3 length: 15 residues. The CDR3 loop is CASSDSGASTDTQYF. The CDR3 bases are TGTGCCAGCAGTGACTCTGGGGCGAGCACAGATACGCAGTATTTT.

J is TRBJ2-2 and V is TRBV7-2, with D possibly matching TRBD1 (6 bases). Per germline, CDR1 SGHTA and CDR2 FQGNSA. Trimming took 5 bases from V and 0 from J, leaving 13 bases between them. The CDR3 contains 16 residues. This chain's CDR3 is CASSPWGTTNTGELFF. The DNA for the CDR3 is TGTGCCAGCAGCCCATGGGGGACAACGAACACCGGGGAGCTGTTTTTT.

The chain is built from TRBV5-6 and TRBJ2-5; 8 nucleotides match TRBD2. Losses at the gene ends were 0 bases for V and 4 bases for J; bases not matched to a gene: 8. This CDR3 contains 16 residues. The germline CDR1 and CDR2 sequences are SGHDT and YYEEEE. DNA for the CDR3: TGTGCCAGCAGCTTGGGAGCGGGAGAGAGAGTAGAGACCCAGTACTTC. This encodes CASSLGAGERVETQYF.

The chain employs TRBV7-7 and TRBJ2-1; D gene unclear. CDR3 length: 13 amino acids. The V gene lost 4 bases and the J gene lost 7 bases, with 11 bases spanning the gap. The germline V gene encodes CDR1 SSHAT and CDR2 FNYEAQ (reference sequence). The CDR3 loop is CASSSGPPNEQFF. The CDR3 region has the DNA TGTGCCAGCAGCTCCGGGCCGCCAAATGAGCAGTTCTTC.

The chain links TRBV5-1 to TRBJ2-7; D is possibly TRBD2 (6 bases). V was trimmed by 4 bases and J by 2 bases, leaving 22 bases between them. CDR1 is SGHRS and CDR2 is YFSETQ in the germline V gene. The CDR3 totals 17 residues. The CDR3 loop is CASSLFGREYSPYEQYF. CDR3 DNA: TGCGCCAGCAGCCTATTTGGCCGGGAGTACTCTCCCTACGAGCAGTACTTC.

The J gene is TRBJ1-5, the V gene TRBV30; 8 positions agree with TRBD1. The CDR3 is made up of 15 amino acids. CDR1 and CDR2 (germline): GTSNPN, SVGIG (reference sequence). J gave up 6 bases and V 1 base, and 8 bases lay outside the gene matches. The CDR3 sequence: CAWSALRGQGQPQHF. In nucleotides, the CDR3 is TGTGCCTGGAGTGCTCTCAGGGGGCAGGGTCAGCCCCAGCATTTT.

The V and J genes are TRBV19 and TRBJ2-2; a possible D gene is TRBD2 (6 bases). V was trimmed by 3 bases and J by 4 bases, leaving 15 bases between them. Looked up from germline, CDR1 is LNHDA and CDR2 is SQIVND (reference sequence). CDR3 length: 16 residues. The CDR3 DNA reads TGTGCCAGTAGTATCCTCACTAGCAGTCGCACCGGGGAGCTGTTTTTT. This translates into CASSILTSSRTGELFF.

This clone was seen just once. V usage is TRBV18 and J usage is TRBJ2-6; 9 nucleotides match TRBD1. The germline CDR1 and CDR2 sequences are KGHSH and LQKENI. The J segment lost 2 bases and the V segment lost 2 bases, leaving 4 bases of the junction unmatched. The CDR3 has 17 amino acids. For the CDR3, the DNA is TGTGCCAGCTCACCATTGGGACAGGGAGCTGGGGCCAACGTCCTGACTTTC. Translation gives CASSPLGQGAGANVLTF.

The chain carries TRBV10-3 and TRBJ2-3, with TRBD1 as a possible D gene (6 bases). Germline CDR1 ENHRY, CDR2 SYGVKD. Trimming took 10 bases from V and 2 from J, leaving 10 bases between them. The CDR3 extends over 12 amino acids. This CDR3 reads CATGENTDTQYF. DNA for the CDR3: TGTGCCACAGGGGAGAACACAGATACGCAGTATTTT.

This chain joins TRBV15 and TRBJ1-4; 7 bases agree with TRBD1. The V gene end was trimmed by 0 bases and the J gene end by 7 bases; junction bases not matched to a gene: 11. The CDR3 sequence is 17 residues long. Looked up from germline, CDR1 is LNHNV and CDR2 is YYDKDF (reference sequence). CDR3 protein: CATSREGGPLTGEKLFF. The CDR3 DNA reads as TGTGCCACCAGCAGAGAAGGGGGCCCGCTAACGGGTGAAAAACTGTTTTTT.

This chain connects TRBV6-1 to TRBJ1-2; D possibly corresponds to TRBD1 (6 bases). Between the trimmed V and J ends, which lost 2 bases and 4 bases, there was a span of 11 bases. This CDR3 spans 14 amino acids. Looked up from germline, CDR1 is MNHNS and CDR2 is SASEGT. Here the CDR3 reads CASSESGEGYGYTF. CDR3 DNA sequence: TGTGCCAGCAGTGAATCAGGGGAAGGCTATGGCTACACCTTC.

The rearrangement uses TRBV7-9 and TRBJ1-2, with D possibly being TRBD1 (5 bases). V lost 4 bases to trimming and J lost 5 bases, with 20 bases between them. The CDR3 runs 16 residues. The germline CDR1 and CDR2 sequences are SEHNR and FQNEAQ (reference sequence). The CDR3 DNA reads as TGTGCCAGCAGCTCGCGGGGGGAGGGTTCAAAGTATGGCTACACCTTC. This sequence encodes CASSSRGEGSKYGYTF.

This chain connects TRBV28 to TRBJ2-7; TRBD2 might be the D (6 bases). The CDR3 is made up of 15 amino acids. Trimming left V 5 bases short and J 0 bases short, with 14 bases between. Germline CDR1 is MDHEN and CDR2 is SYDVKM. The CDR3 DNA is TGTGCCAGCAGTCAAGGGACTCTAAGCTCCTACGAGCAGTACTTC. Translating it yields CASSQGTLSSYEQYF.

In nucleotides, the CDR3 is TGTGCCAGCAGCTTGGGCTTCGGGCTCTCCTACGAGCAGTACTTC. Protein product: CASSLGFGLSYEQYF. The chain uses TRBV5-4 and TRBJ2-7; D is unresolved. The CDR3 sequence is 15 residues long. Trimming cost V 0 bases and J 0 bases, with 10 bases left between them. Germline lookup yields CDR1 SGHNT and CDR2 YYREEE (reference sequence).

The chain uses TRBV21-1 and TRBJ2-7; the table names TRBD1, a call not compared with the DNA. TRBV21-1 is marked as a pseudogene. This CDR3 is 12 amino acids long. The CDR3 DNA is TGTGCCAGCAGCATGACAGGGGGCGAGCAGTACTTC. It specifies CASSMTGGEQYF.

The chain joins TRBV28 to TRBJ1-2, with no clear D. The CDR3 runs to 17 residues. Per the germline V gene, CDR1 is MDHEN and CDR2 is SYDVKM. The V end was cut by 3 bases, the J end by 0 bases, with 17 bases between. CDR3 amino acids: CASSFSSQHFSNYGYTF. Here the CDR3 DNA reads TGTGCCAGCAGTTTTAGCAGCCAGCACTTCTCTAACTATGGCTACACCTTC.

The V gene is TRBV27, the J gene TRBJ1-1; D unresolved. CDR1 is MNHEY and CDR2 is SMNVEV in the germline V gene (reference sequence). The CDR3 spans 14 residues. Trimming pared 8 bases from V and 2 bases from J, leaving 15 bases between. CDR3 bases: TGTGCCAGCTACAGACCGGGTTACAACACTGAAGCTTTCTTT. It specifies CASYRPGYNTEAFF.

This clone occurred once. J is TRBJ2-1 and V is TRBV5-1, with TRBD1 matching over 7 bases. The CDR3 is made up of 16 amino acids. Germline CDR1 reads SGHRS; CDR2 reads YFSETQ. Trimming removed 4 bases from V and 3 bases from J; junction bases left unmatched: 10. CDR3 DNA sequence: TGCGCCAGCAGCATAACCGGGACAGCGAGCTACAATGAGCAGTTCTTC. Amino acids: CASSITGTASYNEQFF.

The chain employs TRBV5-1 and TRBJ2-3; 7 nucleotides line up with TRBD1. The V gene end was trimmed by 4 bases and the J gene end by 3 bases; junction bases not matched to a gene: 5. This CDR3 contains 14 residues. Looked up from germline, CDR1 is SGHRS and CDR2 is YFSETQ. CDR3: CASSVRGLTDTQYF. DNA for the CDR3: TGCGCCAGCAGCGTCAGGGGGTTGACAGATACGCAGTATTTT.

This chain links TRBV6-4 with TRBJ2-3, with D possibly matching TRBD2 (6 bases). The ends were cut back, 5 bases at V and 3 bases at J, with 15 bases in the middle. CDR1 is MRHNA and CDR2 is SNTAGT in the germline V gene. The CDR3 is 15 amino acids. CDR3 sequence (DNA): TGTGCCAGCAGTAGGAACGCGGGACGAACAGATACGCAGTATTTT. Protein sequence: CASSRNAGRTDTQYF.

In this sample, this clone turned up a few times. The chain links TRBV30 to TRBJ1-2, with D possibly matching TRBD1 (6 bases). The V and J ends lost 2 bases and 12 bases respectively, with 19 bases between them. Germline lookup yields CDR1 GTSNPN and CDR2 SVGIG (reference sequence). This CDR3 is built from 13 residues. The CDR3 sequence: CAWSLGDTGQNTF. CDR3 nucleotide sequence: TGTGCCTGGAGTCTGGGAGACACAGGGCAGAACACCTTC.